Described below is a single T cell receptor (beta chain) sequence and its context. No cognate antigen has been identified for it. Per-nucleotide qualities are absent, and no much larger clonotype sits a single base away. TCRbeta-specific cDNA was reverse-transcribed from approximately 500 ng total RNA using a constant-region primer and ProtoScript II reverse transcriptase. Construction of the TCRbeta libraries relied on three nested rounds of multiplex PCR, following a slightly modified ARM-PCR procedure. Each of the first two PCR rounds ran for about 10 cycles and used multiplex TRBV1-TRBV30 forward primers together with a Cbeta reverse primer. Sample barcodes and Illumina adapters were added in a final 25-cycle PCR with Deep VentR polymerase. Before sequencing, amplicons between 200 and 500 bp were purified from gel using a QIAquick gel extraction kit. An Illumina HiSeq 2500 was used to sequence the TCRbeta amplicons with 250-bp paired-end reads. As for how the authors treated the data: To recover full CDR3 sequences, reads were quality-trimmed using Trimmomatic v0.33 and paired reads were then merged using FLASH v1.2.11. V, D and J germline segments were assigned to the rearranged TCRbeta sequences by MiGEC v1.2.1b. Clonotype statistics and Shannon-Wiener diversity indices were computed with VDJtools v1.0.0. Except for diversity analysis, only each sample's 250 most abundant clonotypes were used in subsequent analyses to reduce sampling bias. Using fastp trimming at Q25 and MiXCR clonotype assembly, TCRdb reanalyzed the public sequencing data and kept in-frame beta chains. Rows are unified per CDR3 protein, each entry keeping the most common DNA and genes. What appears here as the V and J calls and clone size reflects TCRdb's work, not the paper's. The sample table contains about 100,000 distinct CDR3 sequences; only one count was recorded for roughly 69% of them. The top ten clones comprise 9.5% of the sample.

This sample was included in a study of tumor-infiltrating lymphocytes in primary liver carcinoma (dated by TCRdb to about 2017). With respect to the entire study: Hepatocellular carcinoma (four) or combined HCC and intrahepatic cholangiocarcinoma (one) was present in the five patients, who were three men and two women aged 30 to 69 years. Repertoires from technical replicates were highly reproducible, with mean shared-clone rates about 0.91 and correlation coefficients above 0.98. Roughly 3.5 to 7.5 million productive TCRbeta reads were obtained per sample, and no significant difference in read depth was found between tissue types. Tumors of the five patients were stage T1-T3 N0M0 with maximum diameters of roughly 4 to 11 cm. To link TCRbeta repertoire diversity to the local molecular phenotype, the roughly 23 tumor region samples were profiled with Agilent mRNA microarrays. A total of roughly 35 specimens from 5 patients went through TCRbeta repertoire sequencing, namely 25 tumor regions, 5 adjacent noncancerous liver tissues and 5 peripheral blood samples. The study combined TCRbeta repertoire sequencing, expression microarrays and whole-exome sequencing across five regions of each liver tumor, with adjacent normal tissue and blood.

General findings and caveats noted by the study authors: Because the samples were bulk and unsorted, CD4+ and CD8+ T cell repertoires could not be compared. The top 250 clones made up a significantly larger repertoire fraction in tumors than in blood (p = 0.039). Only about 7.5-25% of top clones were found in all five regions of a tumor, suggesting spatial heterogeneity of tumor-infiltrating T cells. Repertoire overlap was found to be higher between tumor regions (mean approximately 35%) than between tumor-adjacent (approximately 17%) or tumor-blood (approximately 15%) pairs, consistent with antigen-driven expansion. The study included only a handful of patients, and the authors note findings should be validated in a larger study. Because sequencing covered only the TCR beta chain and unpaired alpha chains were not captured, true repertoire diversity is likely underestimated.

Trimmed from V: 6 bases; trimmed from J: 2 bases; junction bases lacking a gene match: 7. The germline V gene specifies MDHEN as CDR1 and SYDVKM as CDR2. Including the terminal cysteine and phenylalanine, the CDR3 comprises 14 residues. Of all the DNA, just the CDR3 is kept, 42 bases in frame from base 1. Without any cell sorting, total RNA and DNA were extracted together from around 20-30 mg of bulk tissue using the AllPrep DNA/RNA mini kit. Four or five patients with histopathologically diagnosed primary liver carcinoma underwent surgical resection in China between 2015 and early 2016. Chronic HBV infection was present in the patients, and the patients were treatment-naive at sampling. Each tumor was sampled at five spatially separated regions: the tumor centre plus the superior, inferior, left-lateral and right-lateral poles. Histological examination found more than 75% viable tumor cells in every tumor sample. Fresh tumor and adjacent tissue pieces were bisected; one half was stored in RNAlater at -80°C, the other sent for histology.

The V and J segments used are TRBV28 and TRBJ2-7, with 7 central nucleotides matching TRBD2. Material: liver tumor tissue from sampling region 5. The cell subset or site label, read with the paper, signifies: tumor region T5, tumor centre. The sequence derives from a woman in her fifties or sixties with primary liver carcinoma and hepatitis B virus infection. The nucleotide sequence reads as follows: TGTGCCAGCAGGTCCGGGAGGTCCCCCTACGAGCAGTACTTC. This translates into CASRSGRSPYEQYF.